The T cell receptor beta chain under discussion was sequenced for a study of shared clonotypes between healthy human individuals. The genomic DNA of each subset was split evenly across several immunoSEQ plates. This table comes from immunoSEQ multiplex PCR, and its TCRdb copy is limited to in-frame clones, with some not included. This table holds over 950,000 clones, approximately 75% found once. In the case of this clone: Its antigen is undetermined.

The study enrolled healthy HIV-negative adults without recent acute infections or vaccinations as donors. Naive CD45RA+ and memory CD45RA-negative subsets were split from CD4+ cells. General study points: The donor pool, a small one, limited the genetic and exposure-history diversity represented.

Trimming pared 5 bases from V and 3 bases from J, leaving 13 bases between. The CDR3 length is 14 residues. The germline V gene has CDR1 SEHNR and CDR2 FQNEAQ (reference sequence). J is TRBJ1-1 and V is TRBV7-9; possible D gene TRBD1, 6 bases. Source material: memory CD4+ T cells from PBMCs. Described subset: CD45RA-negative fraction. This TCR derives from a man aged 18 to 30 in good health. Some clones in this sample may be carry-over from other donors' samples. The DNA of the CDR3 is TGTGCCAGCAGCGAAACAGGGCTCTACACTGAAGCTTTCTTT. Protein sequence: CASSETGLYTEAFF.